The 9 T cell receptor beta chains listed next were all sequenced from one sample in a study of cytomegalovirus exposure and HLA in healthy donors. PCR involved 60 Vbeta and 13 Jbeta primers. Assay: immunoSEQ multiplex PCR; the TCRdb copy retains only in-frame clones and omits some. The table lists some 130,000 clones, roughly 70% of them singletons. Sequencing used PBMCs. Receptors were obtained from a human donor in good health.

This clone has only a few counts. The rearrangement uses TRBV5-4 and TRBJ1-4; no definite D call. V dropped 6 bases and J dropped 7 bases, with 16 bases sitting between them. CDR3 length equals 14 residues. From germline, CDR1 is SGHNT and CDR2 YYREEE (reference sequence). The DNA for the CDR3 is TGTGCCAGCACCCCCGGGGTGGGGAGTGAAAAACTGTTTTTT. Protein: CASTPGVGSEKLFF.

The V call is TRBV11-2, the J call TRBJ2-1; 11 positions agree with TRBD2. After removal of 3 bases from V and 4 bases from J, the junction contained 2 bases not matched to a gene. CDR1 is SGHAT, CDR2 FQNNGV, per germline. This CDR3 spans 15 amino acids. The CDR3 region has the DNA TGTGCCAGCAGCTTCGGGACTAGCGGTTACAATGAGCAGTTCTTC. It codes for CASSFGTSGYNEQFF.

This clone has a handful of counts. CDR3 sequence (DNA): TGTGCCAGCAGCGTCACAGGGGGCCCTAGCGGAAACACCATATATTTT. Its translation is CASSVTGGPSGNTIYF. V and J are TRBV7-2 and TRBJ1-3; 9 nucleotides match TRBD1. In germline, CDR1 is SGHTA, CDR2 FQGNSA. The CDR3 spans 16 residues. V lost 5 bases and J lost 4; bases outside the gene matches: 9.

The J gene is TRBJ2-1, the V gene TRBV27, with 16 nucleotides matching TRBD2. This CDR3 is built from 17 residues. V was pared by 6 bases and J by 8 bases, with 10 bases of the junction left unmatched. CDR1 and CDR2 from the germline V gene are MNHEY and SMNVEV (reference sequence). The CDR3 is CASSAGLAGGPGDEQFF. As DNA, the CDR3 is TGTGCCAGCAGCGCGGGACTAGCGGGAGGGCCAGGGGATGAGCAGTTCTTC.

This clone was detected only a few times. This sequence joins TRBV2 and TRBJ1-1; the D is unclear. Germline V gives CDR1 SNHLY, CDR2 FYNNEI. Trimming shortened V by 3 bases and J by 2 bases, and 7 bases separated the two germline ends. The length of the CDR3 is 13 residues. CDR3 DNA sequence: TGTGCCAGCAGTGAGGGGAGAAACACTGAAGCTTTCTTT. Residues: CASSEGRNTEAFF.

The chain is built from TRBV4-1 and TRBJ2-5; D ambiguous. This CDR3 is built from 19 residues. Trimming removed 2 bases at V and 5 bases at J, with 27 bases between. The germline V gene has CDR1 MGHRA and CDR2 YSYEKL. The CDR3 region has the DNA TGCGCCAGCAGCCAATACGCCCTTCCTTCCCGAAAACCGGAGGAGACCCAGTACTTC. It translates to CASSQYALPSRKPEETQYF.

The chain links TRBV7-8 to TRBJ1-5; D is ambiguous. The CDR3 totals 13 residues. Deletions cut 5 bases from V and 9 bases from J, with 14 bases between. Germline V gene sequence: CDR1 SGHVS, CDR2 FQNEAQ. CDR3 residues: CASSLLREGPQHF. The CDR3 region has the DNA TGTGCCAGCAGCCTGCTTAGGGAGGGGCCCCAGCATTTT.

The chain couples TRBV5-1 to TRBJ2-5; D unclear. The V end lost 2 bases, the J end lost 5 bases, and 7 bases lay between the germline ends. This CDR3 contains 12 residues. Per the germline V gene, CDR1 is SGHRS and CDR2 is YFSETQ. CDR3 in DNA: TGCGCCAGCAGCTTCCCGGAGGAGACCCAGTACTTC. Residues: CASSFPEETQYF.

The CDR3 nucleotides read TGTGCCATCAGTGAGTCGGCTAGCGGGGGCTACGAGCAGTACTTC. This sequence encodes CAISESASGGYEQYF. V is TRBV10-3 and J is TRBJ2-7; 10 positions match TRBD2. The CDR3 runs to 15 residues. With V trimmed by 0 bases and J by 3 bases, 2 bases remained unmatched. From germline, CDR1 is ENHRY and CDR2 SYGVKD.